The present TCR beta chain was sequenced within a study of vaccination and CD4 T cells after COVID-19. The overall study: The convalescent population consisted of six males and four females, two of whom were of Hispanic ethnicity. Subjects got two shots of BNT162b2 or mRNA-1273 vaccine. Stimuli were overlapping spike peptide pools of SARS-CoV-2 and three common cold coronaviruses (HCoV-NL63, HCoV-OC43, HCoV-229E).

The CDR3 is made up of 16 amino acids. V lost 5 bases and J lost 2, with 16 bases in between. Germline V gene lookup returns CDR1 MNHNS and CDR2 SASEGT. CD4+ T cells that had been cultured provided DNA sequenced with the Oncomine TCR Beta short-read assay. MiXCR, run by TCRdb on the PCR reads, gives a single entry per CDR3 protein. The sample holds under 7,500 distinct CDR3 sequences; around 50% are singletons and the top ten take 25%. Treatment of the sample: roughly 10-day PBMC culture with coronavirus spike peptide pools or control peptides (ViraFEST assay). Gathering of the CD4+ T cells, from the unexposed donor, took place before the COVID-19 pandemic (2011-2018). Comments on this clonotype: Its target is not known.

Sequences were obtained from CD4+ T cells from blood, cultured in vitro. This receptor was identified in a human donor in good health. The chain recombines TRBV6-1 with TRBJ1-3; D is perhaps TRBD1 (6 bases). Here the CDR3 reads CASSKGQISTGNTIYF. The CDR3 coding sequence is TGTGCCAGCAGTAAAGGACAGATTAGCACTGGAAACACCATATATTTT.